One and the same sample provided the 10 T cell receptor beta chains below, sequenced in a study of blood T cell repertoires in COVID-19. Libraries were prepared by immunoSEQ multiplex PCR; TCRdb keeps only in-frame clonotypes and omits some of them. In the table there are 150,000 to 200,000 clones, about 90% of which are singletons. The source material was PBMCs or T cells enriched from blood (not recorded which). Receptors originate from a human donor with acute COVID-19. The donor label of this sample is uncertain.

This chain connects TRBV18 to TRBJ2-3; D is ambiguous. This CDR3 has 15 amino acids. CDR1 and CDR2 from the germline V gene are KGHSH and LQKENI. The V end was cut by 3 bases, the J end by 5 bases, with 15 bases between. This CDR3 is CASSPPNRGGDTQYF. The CDR3, as DNA: TGTGCCAGCTCACCGCCTAATCGCGGTGGAGATACGCAGTATTTT. Together with reference TRBV18 and TRBJ2-3, the CDR3 gives the full variable domain: NAGVMQNPRHLVRRRGQEARLRCSPMKGHSHVYWYRQLPEEGLKFMVYLQKENIIDESGMPKERFSAEFPKEGPSILRIQQVVRGDSAAYFCASSPPNRGGDTQYFGPGTRLTVL.

V usage is TRBV7-2 and J usage is TRBJ2-3; unclear D gene. This CDR3 comprises 14 residues. From germline, CDR1 is SGHTA and CDR2 FQGNSA. Trimming cost V 1 base and J 0 bases, with 5 bases left between them. DNA for the CDR3: TGTGCCAGCAGCTTAGTGGCTAGCACAGATACGCAGTATTTT. Translated, it gives CASSLVASTDTQYF.

This chain links TRBV2 with TRBJ2-1; the match to TRBD2 covers 9 bases. The CDR3 covers 15 residues. Trimming cost V 2 bases and J 3 bases; bases outside gene matches: 2. The germline V gene encodes CDR1 SNHLY and CDR2 FYNNEI. The CDR3 reads CASSESGGFYNEQFF. Here the CDR3 DNA reads TGTGCCAGCAGTGAAAGCGGGGGGTTCTACAATGAGCAGTTCTTC.

V usage is TRBV19 and J usage is TRBJ1-5; a weak D match, TRBD1 (6 bases). Germline V CDR1 and CDR2: LNHDA, SQIVND (reference sequence). The CDR3 length is 15 residues. V gave up 11 bases and J gave up 0 bases, with 17 bases separating them. In nucleotides, the CDR3 is TGTGCCGGGGGGGGGCCGAAAAATAGCAATCAGCCCCAGCATTTT. Protein sequence: CAGGGPKNSNQPQHF. The variable domain in full, with the rest retrieved from reference TRBV19 and TRBJ1-5, is DGGITQSPKYLFRKEGQNVTLSCEQNLNHDAMYWYRQDPGQGLRLIYYSQIVNDFQKGDIAEGYSVSREKKESFPLTVTSAQKNPTAFYLCAGGGPKNSNQPQHFGDGTRLSIL.

The chain recombines TRBV5-4 with TRBJ2-6, with D tentatively TRBD1 (6 bases). V lost 2 bases and J 2 bases, leaving 11 bases between the germline ends. There are 16 residues in the CDR3. The germline V gene has CDR1 SGHNT and CDR2 YYREEE (reference sequence). This chain's CDR3 is CASSFSTGTGANVLTF. CDR3 in DNA: TGTGCCAGCAGCTTCTCAACAGGGACTGGGGCCAACGTCCTGACTTTC.

The rearrangement joins TRBV7-6 to TRBJ2-4; TRBD2 matches 10 bases. CDR1 SGHVS and CDR2 FNYEAQ come from the germline V gene. V lost 1 base to trimming and J lost 8 bases; unmatched junction nucleotides: 5. CDR3 length equals 15 residues. CDR3 residues: CASSLGAGGRDIQYF. Here the CDR3 DNA reads TGTGCCAGCAGCTTAGGAGCGGGGGGGCGTGACATTCAGTACTTC. Together with reference TRBV7-6 and TRBJ2-4, the CDR3 gives the full variable domain: GAGVSQSPRYKVTKRGQDVALRCDPISGHVSLYWYRQALGQGPEFLTYFNYEAQQDKSGLPNDRFSAERPEGSISTLTIQRTEQRDSAMYRCASSLGAGGRDIQYFGAGTRLSVL.

This clone occurred a few times. V gene TRBV5-4 combines with J gene TRBJ1-2; D is unresolved. From germline, CDR1 is SGHNT and CDR2 YYREEE (reference sequence). CDR3 length equals 14 residues. V was clipped by 0 bases and J by 4 bases, with 10 bases between them. CDR3 coding DNA: TGTGCCAGCAGCTTGGAGATTACCGGCTATGGCTACACCTTC. It yields the protein CASSLEITGYGYTF.

The V gene is TRBV7-9, the J gene TRBJ2-7; 10 bases line up with TRBD2. The CDR3 contains 14 residues. Germline CDR1 SEHNR, CDR2 FQNEAQ (reference sequence). J was trimmed by 5 bases and V by 8 bases; bases with no gene match: 9. CDR3: CASQAGTSVNEQYF. The CDR3 bases are TGTGCCAGCCAAGCCGGGACTAGCGTAAACGAGCAGTACTTC.

Only a few counts were recorded for this clone. This chain links TRBV5-1 with TRBJ2-2; 9 bases align to TRBD1. Germline loops: CDR1 SGHRS, CDR2 YFSETQ. V lost 4 bases to trimming and J lost 6 bases; unmatched junction nucleotides: 7. The CDR3 has 15 residues. The CDR3 nucleotides are TGCGCCAGCAGCCCCGGGACAGGGCTCTCCGGGGAGCTGTTTTTT. This gives the protein CASSPGTGLSGELFF.

The rearrangement joins TRBV19 to TRBJ1-5, with D perhaps matching TRBD1 (6 bases). This CDR3 is 16 amino acids long. Looked up from germline, CDR1 is LNHDA and CDR2 is SQIVND (reference sequence). Trimming cost V 5 bases and J 2 bases, with 16 bases left between them. As DNA, the CDR3 is TGTGCCAGTAGTCCCTCGCGGGGGGCTGGCAATCAGCCCCAGCATTTT. Translating gives CASSPSRGAGNQPQHF.